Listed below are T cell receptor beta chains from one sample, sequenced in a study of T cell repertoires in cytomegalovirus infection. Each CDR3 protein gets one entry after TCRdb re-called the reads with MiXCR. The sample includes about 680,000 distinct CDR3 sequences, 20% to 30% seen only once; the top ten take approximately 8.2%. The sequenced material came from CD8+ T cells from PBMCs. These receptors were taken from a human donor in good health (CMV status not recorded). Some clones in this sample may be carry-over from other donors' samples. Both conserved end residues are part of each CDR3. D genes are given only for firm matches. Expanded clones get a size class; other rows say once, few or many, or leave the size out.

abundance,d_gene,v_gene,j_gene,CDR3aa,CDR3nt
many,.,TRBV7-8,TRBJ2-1,CASSPVGIANEQFF,TGTGCCAGCAGCCCGGTCGGGATAGCGAATGAGCAGTTCTTC
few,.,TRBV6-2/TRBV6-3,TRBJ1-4,CASAFRNLKLFF,TGTGCCAGCGCCTTCAGGAATCTAAAACTGTTTTTT
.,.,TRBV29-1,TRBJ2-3,CSVERAGIPGGTDTQYF,TGCAGCGTTGAAAGAGCAGGGATACCCGGCGGGACAGATACGCAGTATTTT
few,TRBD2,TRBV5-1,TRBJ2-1,CASSLRAGAYNEQFF,TGCGCCAGCAGCTTAAGGGCGGGGGCCTACAATGAGCAGTTCTTC
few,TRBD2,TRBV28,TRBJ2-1,CASSSPGGGNEQFF,TGTGCCAGCAGTTCCCCGGGGGGGGGGAATGAGCAGTTCTTC
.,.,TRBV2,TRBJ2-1,CASTQIPPERGDEQFF,TGTGCCAGCACCCAGATACCACCCGAGAGGGGGGATGAGCAGTTCTTC
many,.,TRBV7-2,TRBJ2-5,CASSEGPEGWETQYF,TGTGCCAGCAGCGAGGGACCGGAAGGGTGGGAGACCCAGTACTTC
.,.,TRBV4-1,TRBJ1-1,CASSQTLGTEAFF,TGCGCCAGCAGCCAAACTCTGGGCACTGAAGCTTTCTTT
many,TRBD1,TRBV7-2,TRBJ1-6,CASSETGGNSPLHF,TGTGCCAGCAGCGAAACAGGGGGGAATTCACCCCTCCACTTT
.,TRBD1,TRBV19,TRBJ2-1,CASSILGQGVLNEQFF,TGTGCCAGTAGTATTCTTGGACAGGGGGTACTAAATGAGCAGTTCTTC
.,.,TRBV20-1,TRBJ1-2,CSARDLRRDGYTF,TGCAGTGCTAGAGATCTTCGGCGGGATGGCTACACCTTC
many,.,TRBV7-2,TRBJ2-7,CASSLAQTYEQYF,TGTGCCAGCAGCTTAGCCCAGACCTACGAGCAGTACTTC
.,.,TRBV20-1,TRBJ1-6,CSAAGASGSPLHF,TGCAGTGCCGCAGGGGCGAGCGGGTCACCCCTCCACTTT
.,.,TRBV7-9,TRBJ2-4,CASSLLEIKLAKNIQYF,TGTGCCAGCAGCCTATTAGAGATAAAACTAGCCAAAAACATTCAGTACTTC
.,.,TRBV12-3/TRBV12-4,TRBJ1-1,CASRDSLGDTEAFF,TGTGCCAGCAGGGACAGCTTGGGCGACACTGAAGCTTTCTTT
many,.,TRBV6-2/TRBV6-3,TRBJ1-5,CASSYLVGRGGNQPQHF,TGTGCCAGCAGTTACCTCGTTGGCAGGGGCGGCAATCAGCCCCAGCATTTT
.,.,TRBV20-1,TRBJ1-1,CSAREIVTEAFF,TGCAGTGCTAGAGAAATTGTGACTGAAGCTTTCTTT
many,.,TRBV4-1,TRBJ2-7,CASSHPGVEQYF,TGCGCCAGCAGCCACCCGGGAGTCGAGCAGTACTTC
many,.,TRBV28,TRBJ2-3,CASLGGPGPDTQYF,TGTGCCAGTCTCGGGGGGCCAGGCCCAGATACGCAGTATTTT
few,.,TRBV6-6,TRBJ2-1,CASLGSSYNEQFF,TGTGCCAGCTTGGGGAGCTCCTACAATGAGCAGTTCTTC
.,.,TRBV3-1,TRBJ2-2,CASSLDKNTGELFF,TGTGCCAGCAGCCTGGACAAGAACACCGGGGAGCTGTTTTTT
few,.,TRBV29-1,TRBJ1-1,CSVEDVGTLEAFF,TGCAGCGTTGAAGATGTGGGGACCCTTGAAGCTTTCTTT
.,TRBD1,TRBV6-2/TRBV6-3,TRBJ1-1,CASSLLDRGEAFF,TGTGCCAGCAGTCTCCTAGACAGGGGTGAAGCTTTCTTT
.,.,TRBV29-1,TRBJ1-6,CSVRAGGNNSPLHF,TGCAGCGTCCGGGCGGGGGGCAACAATTCACCCCTCCACTTT
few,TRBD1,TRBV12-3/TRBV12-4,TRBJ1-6,CASRYRGVNSPLHF,TGTGCCAGCAGATACAGGGGTGTCAATTCACCCCTCCACTTT
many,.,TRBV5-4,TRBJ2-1,CASSLGLEQFF,TGTGCCAGCAGCTTAGGTCTTGAGCAGTTCTTC